One sample yielded the 19 T cell receptor beta chains listed below, sequenced in a study of T-cell reconstitution after alpha-beta-depleted transplantation in children. A library of TCRbeta sequences, prepared with unique molecular identifiers, was generated. TCRdb reprocessed the PCR reads with MiXCR, giving one entry per CDR3 protein. The table has around 300,000 distinct CDR3 sequences, 9.5% to 13% seen once. Here the sequenced sample was PBMCs, taken before TCRalphabeta/CD19-depleted stem cell transplant. The receptors were sampled from a boy less than two years old with acute myeloid leukemia, due to receive a stem cell transplant.

In this sample, this clonotype turned up a few times. This chain connects TRBV7-2 to TRBJ1-5; D is perhaps TRBD1 (5 bases). Germline V CDR1 and CDR2: SGHTA, FQGNSA. V was cut by 5 bases and J by 6 bases, with 11 bases left in between. The CDR3 totals 13 residues. Written as DNA, the CDR3 is TGTGCCAGCAGCAACGGAAGGGGTCAGCCCCAGCATTTT. This encodes CASSNGRGQPQHF.

This clonotype was observed many times. The chain uses TRBV7-2 and TRBJ2-7, with 11 bases identical to TRBD2. V trimming: 0 bases; J trimming: 2 bases; junction bases outside the gene matches: 3. CDR3 length: 16 amino acids. Germline V gives CDR1 SGHTA, CDR2 FQGNSA. The CDR3 loop is CASSLAGTSGAYEQYF. The CDR3, as DNA: TGTGCCAGCAGCTTAGCCGGGACTAGCGGAGCCTACGAGCAGTACTTC.

This clonotype was detected many times. The V call is TRBV4-1, the J call TRBJ2-5; 8 bases fit TRBD1. V lost 6 bases, J lost 4 bases, and 10 bases stayed unmatched. This CDR3 has 15 amino acids. Germline lookup yields CDR1 MGHRA and CDR2 YSYEKL. The CDR3, as DNA: TGCGCCAGCAGACAGGGGGTTCTGGACGGAGAGACCCAGTACTTC. This sequence encodes CASRQGVLDGETQYF.

The sample holds many counts of this clonotype. J is TRBJ1-1 and V is TRBV3-1; no firm D call. The germline V and J ends were trimmed by 2 bases and 0 bases, with 10 bases remaining between them. The CDR3 consists of 15 residues. Germline assignment: CDR1 LGHDT and CDR2 YNNKEL (reference sequence). The CDR3 here is CASSQRGLLNTEAFF. The CDR3 DNA sequence: TGTGCCAGCAGCCAAAGAGGACTGCTGAACACTGAAGCTTTCTTT.

This clonotype was seen ten or more times. The V call is TRBV7-8, the J call TRBJ1-5; TRBD1 matches 8 bases. This CDR3 comprises 17 residues. Germline V gene data show CDR1 as SGHVS and CDR2 as FQNEAQ. Unmatched junction bases numbered 8, after V lost 0 bases and J lost 4 bases. CDR3 nucleotides: TGTGCCAGCAGCTTAGCGCGCCCGGGACAGGTTAATCAGCCCCAGCATTTT. Translated, it gives CASSLARPGQVNQPQHF.

The sample holds many counts of this clonotype. The chain links TRBV29-1 to TRBJ2-2, with TRBD2 matching 8 bases. The V gene's germline CDR1 is SQVTM and CDR2 ANQGSEA. CDR3 size: 14 residues. V was pared by 6 bases and J by 4 bases, with 7 bases of the junction left unmatched. Written as DNA, the CDR3 is TGCAGCGTCTCCGGACTAGCTACCACCGGGGAGCTGTTTTTT. This encodes CSVSGLATTGELFF.

This clonotype was picked up many times. The V gene is TRBV7-2, the J gene TRBJ2-3; D is undetermined. Trimming shortened V by 1 base and J by 14 bases, and 25 bases separated the two germline ends. This CDR3 is 16 amino acids long. From germline, CDR1 is SGHTA and CDR2 FQGNSA. The CDR3 sequence is CASSLGAGSLNSQWYF. The CDR3 nucleotides read TGTGCCAGCAGCTTAGGGGCCGGGTCCTTGAACTCGCAATGGTATTTT.

This clonotype has at least ten counts. The chain links TRBV6-5 to TRBJ1-5; tentative D call: TRBD1 (5 bases). CDR1 is MNHEY and CDR2 is SVGAGI in the germline V gene. V was pared by 2 bases and J by 1 base, with 12 bases between. This CDR3 contains 16 residues. In nucleotides, the CDR3 is TGTGCCAGCAGTTACGAGGGACGCGGGAGCAATCAGCCCCAGCATTTT. Translation: CASSYEGRGSNQPQHF.

This clonotype showed up just a few times. The V gene is TRBV24-1, the J gene TRBJ1-2, with D tentatively TRBD1 (5 bases). The CDR3 consists of 15 residues. CDR1 and CDR2 (germline): KGHDR, SFDVKD. Trimming took 3 bases from V and 4 from J, leaving 14 bases between them. The CDR3 DNA reads as TGTGCCACCAGTGATGGAGGCAGGGTTAGCTATGGCTACACCTTC. Protein: CATSDGGRVSYGYTF.

This clonotype was counted at least ten times. V and J are TRBV9 and TRBJ2-7; 7 bases fit TRBD1. The V gene end was trimmed by 0 bases and the J gene end by 3 bases; junction bases not matched to a gene: 3. The CDR3 has 14 residues. Germline V gene lookup returns CDR1 SGDLS and CDR2 YYNGEE. The CDR3 loop reads CASSVGDSVYEQYF. DNA of the CDR3: TGTGCCAGCAGCGTAGGGGACAGCGTCTACGAGCAGTACTTC.

This clonotype has a count of ten or more. The CDR3 sequence: CASSWDKTYEQYF. CDR3 DNA sequence: TGCGCCAGCAGTTGGGACAAGACCTACGAGCAGTACTTC. J is TRBJ2-7 and V is TRBV5-1, with D tentatively TRBD1 (6 bases). The CDR3 is 13 residues long. The germline V and J ends were trimmed by 5 bases and 2 bases, with 11 bases remaining between them. From germline, CDR1 is SGHRS and CDR2 YFSETQ. Full variable domain (remainder filled in from reference TRBV5-1 and TRBJ2-7): KAGVTQTPRYLIKTRGQQVTLSCSPISGHRSVSWYQQTPGQGLQFLFEYFSETQRNKGNFPGRFSGRQFSNSRSEMNVSTLELGDSALYLCASSWDKTYEQYFGPGTRLTVT.

The chain links TRBV18 to TRBJ1-4; 9 positions match TRBD1. V dropped 1 base and J dropped 8; count of bases not matched to a gene: 8. Germline CDR1 reads KGHSH; CDR2 reads LQKENI. This CDR3 is built from 16 residues. This CDR3 is CASSPLKTGGNEKLFF. The CDR3 region has the DNA TGTGCCAGCTCACCACTCAAGACAGGGGGAAACGAAAAACTGTTTTTT.

This clonotype was picked up many times. V is TRBV5-1 and J is TRBJ2-7; D gene unclear. Germline lookup yields CDR1 SGHRS and CDR2 YFSETQ. The length of the CDR3 is 14 residues. V was pared by 5 bases and J by 2 bases, with 14 bases between. This CDR3 is CASRRTGGPYEQYF. CDR3 bases: TGCGCCAGCAGACGAACCGGCGGACCCTACGAGCAGTACTTC.

This clonotype has ten or more counts. The V gene is TRBV28, the J gene TRBJ1-5; D possibly corresponds to TRBD1 (5 bases). Germline lookup yields CDR1 MDHEN and CDR2 SYDVKM. This CDR3 has 14 amino acids. Trimming left V 8 bases short and J 9 bases short, with 20 bases between. CDR3 region: CASAETAEATPQHF. CDR3 nucleotides: TGTGCCAGCGCTGAGACAGCGGAGGCGACGCCCCAGCATTTT.

This clonotype appeared many times. This sequence joins TRBV6-2 or TRBV6-3 and TRBJ2-3; D possibly matches TRBD1 or TRBD2 (5 bases each). Looked up from germline, CDR1 is MNHEY and CDR2 is SVGEGT. V lost 6 bases and J lost 6, with 19 bases in between. The CDR3 length is 15 residues. CDR3 amino acids: CASSYLGTGGDTQYF. The CDR3 coding sequence is TGTGCCAGCAGCTACCTCGGGACCGGTGGCGATACGCAGTATTTT.

This clonotype was detected ten times or more. CDR3 amino acids: CASSLELAGYLLYNEQFF. CDR3 in DNA: TGTGCCAGCAGCTTAGAACTAGCGGGATACCTCCTCTACAATGAGCAGTTCTTC. The V gene is TRBV11-1, the J gene TRBJ2-1; 10 bases map to TRBD2. The CDR3 covers 18 residues. V lost 1 base, J lost 3 bases, and 9 bases stayed unmatched. Germline V CDR1 and CDR2: SGHAT, FQDESV (reference sequence).

About this clonotype: At one boundary the junction diverges from the germline segment, which might be a read error. The chain links TRBV4-3 to TRBJ2-7; D perhaps matches TRBD1 (5 bases). The CDR3 is 15 residues long. Germline V gene data show CDR1 as LGHNA and CDR2 as YSLEER. The CDR3 reads CPSSQGQGTSYEQYF. The CDR3 nucleotides read TGCCCCAGCAGCCAAGGTCAGGGTACCTCCTACGAGCAGTACTTC.

Ten or more counts support this clonotype. CDR3 residues: CASSQVAIAGGAGSPLHF. For the CDR3, the DNA is TGCGCCAGCAGCCAAGTTGCTATCGCAGGGGGCGCTGGTTCACCCCTCCACTTT. J is TRBJ1-6 and V is TRBV4-3; 8 bases fit TRBD1. CDR1 and CDR2 from the germline V gene are LGHNA and YSLEER. This CDR3 has 18 residues. After removal of 1 base from V and 9 bases from J, the junction contained 14 bases not matched to a gene.

This clonotype occurred many times. This chain joins TRBV12-3 or TRBV12-4 and TRBJ2-6; 9 bases match TRBD1. CDR3 length: 20 residues. V was clipped by 5 bases and J by 0 bases; unmatched bases: 14. The CDR3 region has the DNA TGTGCCAGCAGTCGAAGAATAGGACAGGGGAGATACTCTGGGGCCAACGTCCTGACTTTC. Translation gives CASSRRIGQGRYSGANVLTF.